The 24 T cell receptor beta chains reported below all come from one sample, sequenced in a study of blood T cells in healthy people across ages. A sample-barcoded 5' primer and a J-beta primer mix were used in a second PCR of about 6 to 11 cycles. TCRdb reprocessed the 5' RACE reads via MiXCR and lists one record per CDR3 protein. This table has about 1 million distinct CDR3 sequences, roughly 45% appearing once. The specimen was blood. The source is a woman aged 60-75 years in good health.

The chain employs TRBV3-1 and TRBJ2-1; TRBD2 aligns across 7 bases. The trim removed 2 bases at V and 8 bases at J, leaving 9 bases unmatched. There are 15 residues in the CDR3. The germline gives CDR1 LGHDT, CDR2 YNNKEL (reference sequence). For the CDR3, the DNA is TGTGCCAGCAGCCAACAGGGCGCGGGAGTGGATGAGCAGTTCTTC. It is translated as CASSQQGAGVDEQFF.

This clonotype has a count of ten or more. The chain employs TRBV7-2 and TRBJ2-4; 7 positions match TRBD2. The CDR3 has 12 amino acids. The germline CDR1 and CDR2 sequences are SGHTA and FQGNSA. Losses at the gene ends were 5 bases for V and 13 bases for J; bases not matched to a gene: 8. CDR3 loop: CASSPLAQEQYF. The CDR3 coding sequence is TGTGCCAGCAGCCCACTAGCGCAAGAGCAGTACTTC.

On this clonotype itself: This may be a read error, as it is one base from a much larger clone. The genes are TRBV6-2 or TRBV6-3 and TRBJ2-5, with TRBD2 as a possible D gene (7 bases). The DNA end favors TRBJ2-7, so the J call may be wrong. The CDR3 covers 14 residues. Germline V lookup: CDR1 MNHEY, CDR2 SVGEGT. The CDR3: CASSYGRGVAEQYF. CDR3 DNA sequence: TGTGCCAGCAGTTACGGGAGGGGGGTCGCCGAGCAGTACTTC.

The genes are TRBV21-1 and TRBJ2-7; TRBD1 reflects the table's D call only, with no check against the DNA. TRBV21-1 is annotated as a pseudogene. The CDR3 has 15 amino acids. CDR3: CASRQKQGQLYEQYF. Written as DNA, the CDR3 is TGTGCCAGCAGACAAAAACAGGGTCAGCTTTACGAACAGTACTTC.

The genes are TRBV9 and TRBJ2-1, with D hard to call. The V and J ends lost 0 bases and 2 bases respectively, with 15 bases between them. Germline-derived CDR1 and CDR2 are SGDLS and YYNGEE. This CDR3 has 17 amino acids. The CDR3 nucleotides read TGTGCCAGCAGCGTAGCTCCATCTCGAGAAGCCTACAATGAGCAGTTCTTC. Translated: CASSVAPSREAYNEQFF.

J is TRBJ2-7 and V is TRBV20-1; 11 bases map to TRBD1. Germline V CDR1 and CDR2: DFQATT, SNEGSKA (reference sequence). The CDR3 has 12 residues. Losses at the gene ends were 5 bases for V and 7 bases for J; bases not matched to a gene: 4. In DNA, the CDR3 is TGCAGTGCTGGACAGGGGGCTGGTGAGCAGTACTTC. Protein: CSAGQGAGEQYF.

The chain carries TRBV7-9 and TRBJ1-2; tentative D call: TRBD1 (6 bases). The CDR3 is 16 residues long. The germline CDR1 and CDR2 sequences are SEHNR and FQNEAQ (reference sequence). Trimming cost V 5 bases and J 0 bases, with 16 bases left between them. The CDR3 loop reads CASSAPGQRTNYGYTF. The CDR3 nucleotides are TGTGCCAGCAGCGCCCCCGGACAGCGAACTAACTATGGCTACACCTTC.

The chain employs TRBV29-1 and TRBJ2-1; TRBD2 agrees at 9 bases. The germline CDR1 and CDR2 sequences are SQVTM and ANQGSEA. CDR3 size: 13 residues. Germline trimming cut 4 bases from V and 9 bases from J; bases unmatched to any gene: 7. CDR3 protein: CSVVGGRASEQFF. The CDR3 region has the DNA TGCAGCGTTGTTGGCGGGAGGGCGAGTGAGCAGTTCTTC.

The chain combines TRBV7-2 with TRBJ2-5; D is perhaps TRBD2 (5 bases). V lost 5 bases to trimming and J lost 11 bases, with 21 bases between them. Germline CDR1 is SGHTA and CDR2 is FQGNSA. The CDR3 consists of 14 residues. CDR3 coding DNA: TGTGCCAGCAGCCCAAGAGTCGTGGTGGGAGAGCAGTACTTC. It is translated as CASSPRVVVGEQYF.

The chain combines TRBV27 with TRBJ1-4; TRBD1 matches at 7 bases. V shed 7 bases, J shed 3 bases, and the junction held 8 bases outside the gene matches. Germline V CDR1 and CDR2: MNHEY, SMNVEV (reference sequence). The CDR3 consists of 15 residues. This CDR3 is CASKLDRASNEKLFF. The DNA for the CDR3 is TGTGCCAGCAAACTTGACAGGGCTTCTAATGAAAAACTGTTTTTT.

The chain employs TRBV20-1 and TRBJ2-7, with TRBD2 matching 14 bases. Germline lookup yields CDR1 DFQATT and CDR2 SNEGSKA (reference sequence). V lost 6 bases to trimming and J lost 7 bases; unmatched junction nucleotides: 8. The CDR3 covers 14 residues. In DNA, the CDR3 is TGCAGTGCAGAGGGGACTAGCGGGAGCGAGGAGCAGTACTTC. Translating it yields CSAEGTSGSEEQYF.

This chain's CDR3 is CAISGASGLGIDSYEQYF. The CDR3 DNA follows: TGTGCCATCAGTGGGGCTAGCGGGCTAGGAATCGACTCCTACGAGCAGTACTTC. The V and J genes are TRBV10-3 and TRBJ2-7, with 8 bases fitting TRBD2. The trim removed 4 bases at V and 0 bases at J, leaving 14 bases unmatched. Germline lookup yields CDR1 ENHRY and CDR2 SYGVKD. The CDR3 has 18 amino acids.

This rearrangement joins TRBV20-1 to TRBJ1-5; weak D call: TRBD1 (5 bases). The CDR3 sequence is 14 residues long. Trimming took 6 bases from V and 5 from J, leaving 17 bases between them. The germline V gene encodes CDR1 DFQATT and CDR2 SNEGSKA (reference sequence). In DNA, the CDR3 is TGCAGTGCCCGGAGGGGCCCAATCGATCAGCCCCAGCATTTT. Its translation is CSARRGPIDQPQHF.

A few counts support this clonotype. A far bigger clonotype differs at one base, so this is likely a read error. The chain couples TRBV11-2 to TRBJ2-7, with D uncertain. Looked up from germline, CDR1 is SGHAT and CDR2 is FQNNGV. CDR3 length equals 11 residues. The CDR3 nucleotides read TGTGCCAACAGCTTCTCCTACGAGCAGTACTTC. It yields the protein CANSFSYEQYF.

V is TRBV28 and J is TRBJ2-7; 7 nucleotides agree with TRBD2. This CDR3 contains 14 residues. CDR1 is MDHEN, CDR2 SYDVKM, per germline. V lost 4 bases, J lost 0 bases, and 3 bases stayed unmatched. The CDR3 nucleotides are TGTGCCAGCAGTTCGTGGGGGGGCTCCTACGAGCAGTACTTC. Its protein product is CASSSWGGSYEQYF. The complete variable domain, with remaining parts taken from reference TRBV28 and TRBJ2-7, reads DVKVTQSSRYLVKRTGEKVFLECVQDMDHENMFWYRQDPGLGLRLIYFSYDVKMKEKGDIPEGYSVSREKKERFSLILESASTNQTSMYLCASSSWGGSYEQYFGPGTRLTVT.

V gene TRBV4-2 combines with J gene TRBJ2-7; D might be TRBD2 (5 bases). V lost 0 bases and J lost 7, with 16 bases in between. CDR1 is LGHNA, CDR2 YNFKEQ, per germline. The CDR3 is 15 residues long. This CDR3 is CASSQDAGPDWEQYF. The DNA for the CDR3 is TGTGCCAGCAGCCAAGATGCGGGTCCTGACTGGGAGCAGTACTTC.

The chain links TRBV5-1 to TRBJ2-5, with no clear D. V was clipped by 4 bases and J by 4 bases, with 14 bases between them. Germline V gives CDR1 SGHRS, CDR2 YFSETQ. This CDR3 spans 14 amino acids. The CDR3 sequence is CASSDTPGAETQYF. The CDR3 DNA is TGCGCCAGCAGCGACACCCCCGGCGCAGAGACCCAGTACTTC.

This clonotype was recorded a few times. The chain links TRBV9 to TRBJ1-2; D might be TRBD1 (5 bases). This CDR3 comprises 13 residues. Germline V CDR1 and CDR2: SGDLS, YYNGEE. V gave up 0 bases and J gave up 10 bases, with 13 bases separating them. The CDR3 region is CASSVARDGIYTF. Written as DNA, the CDR3 is TGTGCCAGCAGCGTAGCCCGGGACGGAATCTACACCTTC.

V usage is TRBV2 and J usage is TRBJ2-1; no clear D. Germline V lookup: CDR1 SNHLY, CDR2 FYNNEI. V gave up 2 bases and J gave up 7 bases, with 9 bases separating them. The CDR3 is made up of 13 amino acids. CDR3 coding DNA: TGTGCCAGCAGTGAACTGCCGCATAATGAGCAGTTCTTC. It yields the protein CASSELPHNEQFF.

V and J are TRBV7-2 and TRBJ2-1, with TRBD2 matching over 9 bases. Unmatched junction bases numbered 8, after V lost 5 bases and J lost 3 bases. CDR3 length equals 16 residues. Germline V gene lookup returns CDR1 SGHTA and CDR2 FQGNSA. Here the CDR3 DNA reads TGTGCCAGCAGCCTCCGCGGGCGGGAGGGCTACAATGAGCAGTTCTTC. Translation: CASSLRGREGYNEQFF. The full variable domain, rest sourced from reference TRBV7-2 and TRBJ2-1, is GAGVSQSPSNKVTEKGKDVELRCDPISGHTALYWYRQSLGQGLEFLIYFQGNSAPDKSGLPSDRFSAERTGGSVSTLTIQRTQQEDSAVYLCASSLRGREGYNEQFFGPGTRLTVL.

There are a few counts of this clonotype. This rearrangement joins TRBV15 to TRBJ2-3, with TRBD1 matching 10 bases. The junction had 5 bases not matched to a gene; V was cut back by 1 base and J by 4 bases. The CDR3 length is 16 residues. Germline V gene lookup returns CDR1 LNHNV and CDR2 YYDKDF (reference sequence). CDR3 in amino acids: CATSRVDRGPADTQYF. DNA for the CDR3: TGTGCCACCAGCAGAGTTGACAGGGGGCCCGCAGATACGCAGTATTTT. Together with reference TRBV15 and TRBJ2-3, the CDR3 gives the full variable domain: DAMVIQNPRYQVTQFGKPVTLSCSQTLNHNVMYWYQQKSSQAPKLLFHYYDKDFNNEADTPDNFQSRRPNTSFCFLDIRSPGLGDTAMYLCATSRVDRGPADTQYFGPGTRLTVL.

This clonotype occurred a few times. V is TRBV12-3 or TRBV12-4 and J is TRBJ2-3, with unresolved D. The CDR3 runs to 15 residues. V shed 3 bases and J shed 1 base, with 11 bases lying between them. For the CDR3, the DNA is TGTGCCAGCAGTTTGGGCAGAGGACGCACAGATACGCAGTATTTT. It is translated as CASSLGRGRTDTQYF.

V gene TRBV5-1 combines with J gene TRBJ2-7; the D is unclear. Trimming took off 4 bases at V and 3 bases at J, with 14 bases between the two ends. The CDR3 sequence is 14 residues long. The germline V gene has CDR1 SGHRS and CDR2 YFSETQ. For the CDR3, the DNA is TGCGCCAGCAGCGCCGTCGTGGGTAGCTACGAGCAGTACTTC. This codes for CASSAVVGSYEQYF.

This clonotype was detected once. This chain connects TRBV4-1 to TRBJ2-1; TRBD2 matches 8 bases. V shed 1 base, J shed 8 bases, and the junction held 7 bases outside the gene matches. The CDR3 is made up of 15 amino acids. Germline assignment: CDR1 MGHRA and CDR2 YSYEKL. This CDR3 reads CASSQGVGGAHEQFF. Written as DNA, the CDR3 is TGCGCCAGCAGCCAAGGGGTCGGGGGGGCCCATGAGCAGTTCTTC.